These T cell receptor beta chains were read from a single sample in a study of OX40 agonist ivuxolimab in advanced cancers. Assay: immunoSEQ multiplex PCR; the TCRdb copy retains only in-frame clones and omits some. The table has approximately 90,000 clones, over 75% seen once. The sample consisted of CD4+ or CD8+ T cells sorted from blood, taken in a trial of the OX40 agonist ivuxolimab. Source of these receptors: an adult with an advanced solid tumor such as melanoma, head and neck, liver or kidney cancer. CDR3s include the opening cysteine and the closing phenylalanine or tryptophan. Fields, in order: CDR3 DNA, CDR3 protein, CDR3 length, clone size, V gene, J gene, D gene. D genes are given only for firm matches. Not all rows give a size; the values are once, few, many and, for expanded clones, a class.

CDR3 DNA: TGTGCCAGCAGCTTCTTGCCGGGACAGGGGATCTCTGGAAACACCATATATTTT; CDR3 protein: CASSFLPGQGISGNTIYF; CDR3 length: 18; clone size: once; V gene: TRBV7-2; J gene: TRBJ1-3; D gene: TRBD1
CDR3 DNA: TGCAGCGTCCGGGACAGAAGTCCGAATGAGCAGTTCTTC; CDR3 protein: CSVRDRSPNEQFF; CDR3 length: 13; clone size: -; V gene: TRBV29-1; J gene: TRBJ2-1; D gene: TRBD1
CDR3 DNA: TGTGCCAGCACCGGGACAGGGCCCCTGCCCCTCCACTTT; CDR3 protein: CASTGTGPLPLHF; CDR3 length: 13; clone size: -; V gene: TRBV21-1; J gene: TRBJ1-6; D gene: -
CDR3 DNA: TGTGCCAGCAGCCTGCTAGCCTACTACGAGCAGTACTTC; CDR3 protein: CASSLLAYYEQYF; CDR3 length: 13; clone size: -; V gene: TRBV11-2; J gene: TRBJ2-7; D gene: -
CDR3 DNA: TGTGCCAGCAGTACGGGACTCAACTATTCACCCCTCCACTTT; CDR3 protein: CASSTGLNYSPLHF; CDR3 length: 14; clone size: -; V gene: TRBV6-1; J gene: TRBJ1-6; D gene: -
CDR3 DNA: TGTGCCAGCAGCCTTAAAAGGGGGCTTCGGGGAAATGAGCAGTTCTTC; CDR3 protein: CASSLKRGLRGNEQFF; CDR3 length: 16; clone size: -; V gene: TRBV14; J gene: TRBJ2-1; D gene: TRBD1
CDR3 DNA: TGTGCCAGCAGTATCGCCGGGACAGGGCTTTACGAGCAGTACTTC; CDR3 protein: CASSIAGTGLYEQYF; CDR3 length: 15; clone size: -; V gene: TRBV6-5; J gene: TRBJ2-7; D gene: TRBD1
CDR3 DNA: TGCGCCAGCAGCCAAGACAGGGAGGCCTACAATGAGCAGTTCTTC; CDR3 protein: CASSQDREAYNEQFF; CDR3 length: 15; clone size: -; V gene: TRBV4-1; J gene: TRBJ2-1; D gene: -
CDR3 DNA: TGTGCCAGCTCACCGGGGGTGGAGGGGCAGCCCCAGCATTTT; CDR3 protein: CASSPGVEGQPQHF; CDR3 length: 14; clone size: -; V gene: TRBV18; J gene: TRBJ1-5; D gene: -
CDR3 DNA: TGCGCCAGCAGCCAAGAAGGGATGAGTCCTGGAAACACCATATATTTT; CDR3 protein: CASSQEGMSPGNTIYF; CDR3 length: 16; clone size: -; V gene: TRBV4-3; J gene: TRBJ1-3; D gene: -
CDR3 DNA: TGCGCCAGCAGCCGGGGTGGAGGTTCGGACACTGAAGCTTTCTTT; CDR3 protein: CASSRGGGSDTEAFF; CDR3 length: 15; clone size: -; V gene: TRBV5-1; J gene: TRBJ1-1; D gene: -
CDR3 DNA: TGTGCCAGCAGTTCGGACAGGGTGCGTGAAAAACTGTTTTTT; CDR3 protein: CASSSDRVREKLFF; CDR3 length: 14; clone size: -; V gene: TRBV6-6; J gene: TRBJ1-4; D gene: TRBD1
CDR3 DNA: TGTGCCAGCAGCCCCCCGGACAGAGGAAATTCACCCCTCCACTTT; CDR3 protein: CASSPPDRGNSPLHF; CDR3 length: 15; clone size: -; V gene: TRBV7-9; J gene: TRBJ1-6; D gene: -
CDR3 DNA: TGTGCCAGTAGTATAGTCAAGGGCGGCTACACCTTC; CDR3 protein: CASSIVKGGYTF; CDR3 length: 12; clone size: -; V gene: TRBV19; J gene: TRBJ1-2; D gene: -
CDR3 DNA: TGTGCCAGCAGTTTAGTGGGGCTTGGGGCCAACGTCCTGACTTTC; CDR3 protein: CASSLVGLGANVLTF; CDR3 length: 15; clone size: -; V gene: TRBV27; J gene: TRBJ2-6; D gene: -
CDR3 DNA: TGCGCCAGCAGCTTTCGGACGGGGGACGTGCCATCACCCCTCCACTTT; CDR3 protein: CASSFRTGDVPSPLHF; CDR3 length: 16; clone size: -; V gene: TRBV5-1; J gene: TRBJ1-6; D gene: -
CDR3 DNA: TGTGCCAGCAGCTTCCTGGGGGGAGCCTACGAGCAGTACTTC; CDR3 protein: CASSFLGGAYEQYF; CDR3 length: 14; clone size: -; V gene: TRBV7-3; J gene: TRBJ2-7; D gene: -
CDR3 DNA: TGTGCCTGGAGGGCTTCCCACGAGCAGTACTTC; CDR3 protein: CAWRASHEQYF; CDR3 length: 11; clone size: -; V gene: TRBV30; J gene: TRBJ2-7; D gene: -
CDR3 DNA: TGTGCCAGCAGCAGCCCCCCGGACAGGGGTAATGAGCAGTTCTTC; CDR3 protein: CASSSPPDRGNEQFF; CDR3 length: 15; clone size: -; V gene: TRBV7-6; J gene: TRBJ2-1; D gene: TRBD1
CDR3 DNA: TGTGCCAGCAGGGGGGACAGGCTGCCGACCTACGAGCAGTACTTC; CDR3 protein: CASRGDRLPTYEQYF; CDR3 length: 15; clone size: -; V gene: TRBV6-1; J gene: TRBJ2-7; D gene: TRBD1
CDR3 DNA: TGTGCCAGCAGCGTAGGGGGAGCGAATGAAGAGACCCAGTACTTC; CDR3 protein: CASSVGGANEETQYF; CDR3 length: 15; clone size: -; V gene: TRBV9; J gene: TRBJ2-5; D gene: -
CDR3 DNA: TGTGCCAGCAGCTTAGAACAGGGGAGGGGCGGTGGCTACACCTTC; CDR3 protein: CASSLEQGRGGGYTF; CDR3 length: 15; clone size: once; V gene: TRBV11-2; J gene: TRBJ1-2; D gene: TRBD1
CDR3 DNA: TGTGCCAGCAGTGAAGCGCTTGTCGGGTACTTC; CDR3 protein: CASSEALVGYF; CDR3 length: 11; clone size: -; V gene: TRBV6-1; J gene: TRBJ2-7; D gene: -
CDR3 DNA: TGTGCCAGCAGCTCACGGGACACCGGGCAGCCCCAGCATTTT; CDR3 protein: CASSSRDTGQPQHF; CDR3 length: 14; clone size: -; V gene: TRBV5-4; J gene: TRBJ1-5; D gene: -
CDR3 DNA: TGTGCCAGCAGCGTAACTAGCGGGGAAAGCACAGATACGCAGTATTTT; CDR3 protein: CASSVTSGESTDTQYF; CDR3 length: 16; clone size: once; V gene: TRBV9; J gene: TRBJ2-3; D gene: TRBD2
CDR3 DNA: TGTGCCAGCAGCCAGGGGACAGGCGAGAGGGAGACCCAGTACTTC; CDR3 protein: CASSQGTGERETQYF; CDR3 length: 15; clone size: -; V gene: TRBV11-2; J gene: TRBJ2-5; D gene: TRBD1
CDR3 DNA: TGTGCCAGTAAGGAAGGGGCAGGGGGAAATCAGCCCCAGCATTTT; CDR3 protein: CASKEGAGGNQPQHF; CDR3 length: 15; clone size: -; V gene: TRBV19; J gene: TRBJ1-5; D gene: TRBD1
CDR3 DNA: TGTGCAAGTCGCTTAGCGAAGCGGGGGCCCCGCGAGCAGTACTTC; CDR3 protein: CASRLAKRGPREQYF; CDR3 length: 15; clone size: -; V gene: TRBV12-2; J gene: TRBJ2-7; D gene: -
CDR3 DNA: TGTGCCAGCAGCTTAGACCCGAGAGGGACTGAAGCTTTCTTT; CDR3 protein: CASSLDPRGTEAFF; CDR3 length: 14; clone size: -; V gene: TRBV7-9; J gene: TRBJ1-1; D gene: -
CDR3 DNA: TGTGCCACCCAGACTACAGTGATGGAGACCCAGTACTTC; CDR3 protein: CATQTTVMETQYF; CDR3 length: 13; clone size: -; V gene: TRBV2; J gene: TRBJ2-5; D gene: -